These 7 T cell receptor beta chains were all obtained from the same sample, sequenced in a study of blood T cells in healthy people across ages. A second about 7 to 12 cycle PCR used barcoded and J-beta primers. TCRdb reanalysed the 5' RACE reads using MiXCR and keeps one entry per CDR3 protein. The sample carries about 590,000 distinct CDR3 sequences, roughly 31% recorded once. Material for sequencing was blood. These receptor sequences come from a woman over 75 in good health.

This clonotype was detected a few times. V is TRBV7-2 and J is TRBJ2-7; no clear D. This CDR3 is 15 amino acids long. The ends were cut back, 2 bases at V and 0 bases at J, with 11 bases in the middle. The V gene's germline CDR1 is SGHTA and CDR2 FQGNSA. The CDR3 here is CASSLRRESSYEQYF. CDR3 bases: TGTGCCAGCAGCTTAAGAAGGGAAAGCTCCTACGAGCAGTACTTC. The full variable domain, in which reference TRBV7-2 and TRBJ2-7 provide the parts outside the CDR3, is GAGVSQSPSNKVTEKGKDVELRCDPISGHTALYWYRQSLGQGLEFLIYFQGNSAPDKSGLPSDRFSAERTGGSVSTLTIQRTQQEDSAVYLCASSLRRESSYEQYFGPGTRLTVT.

In regard to this clonotype: Sequence at one end of the junction differs from germline and may be a read error. The rearrangement links TRBV5-1 to TRBJ2-3; 9 positions match TRBD1. The CDR3 is 16 residues long. Germline assignment: CDR1 SGHRS and CDR2 YFSETQ. Here the CDR3 reads CASRRGQGAGTDTQYF. CDR3 in DNA: TGCGCTAGCAGACGGGGACAGGGAGCAGGCACAGATACGCAGTATTTT.

The rearrangement uses TRBV20-1 and TRBJ2-3, with D possibly being TRBD2 (5 bases). The CDR3 has 16 residues. Trimming took off 6 bases at V and 2 bases at J, with 21 bases between the two ends. Germline V lookup: CDR1 DFQATT, CDR2 SNEGSKA (reference sequence). CDR3 bases: TGCAGTGCGATCGAGATGCGGCAGCGGTCCACAGATACGCAGTATTTT. It codes for CSAIEMRQRSTDTQYF.

This clonotype showed up just once. The chain uses TRBV29-1 and TRBJ1-2, with a possible D match to TRBD1 (6 bases). The V gene's germline CDR1 is SQVTM and CDR2 ANQGSEA. The CDR3 covers 13 residues. V was clipped by 0 bases and J by 4 bases, with 9 bases between them. In nucleotides, the CDR3 is TGCAGCGTTGAAGAGTGGGGGGCCTATGGCTACACCTTC. Amino acid sequence: CSVEEWGAYGYTF.

This clonotype has a count of ten or more. The chain employs TRBV3-1 and TRBJ2-6, with D possibly being TRBD2 (6 bases). V was cut by 0 bases and J by 0 bases, with 9 bases left in between. Germline CDR1 LGHDT, CDR2 YNNKEL (reference sequence). This CDR3 has 17 residues. CDR3 sequence: CASSQEMGGSGANVLTF. As DNA, the CDR3 is TGTGCCAGCAGCCAAGAGATGGGGGGCTCTGGGGCCAACGTCCTGACTTTC. The full variable domain, its missing parts supplied by reference TRBV3-1 and TRBJ2-6, is DTAVSQTPKYLVTQMGNDKSIKCEQNLGHDTMYWYKQDSKKFLKIMFSYNNKELIINETVPNRFSPKSPDKAHLNLHINSLELGDSAVYFCASSQEMGGSGANVLTFGAGSRLTVL.

This clonotype was observed at least ten times. CDR3 DNA sequence: TGTGCCAGCAGTTATATAGCGGGGGGCTTCAACAATGAGCAGTTCTTC. Its translation is CASSYIAGGFNNEQFF. J is TRBJ2-1 and V is TRBV6-2 or TRBV6-3; 10 bases align to TRBD2. CDR3 size: 16 residues. From germline, CDR1 is MNHEY and CDR2 SVGEGT. V dropped 3 bases and J dropped 5; count of bases not matched to a gene: 7.

This clonotype was seen ten or more times. The CDR3 DNA reads TGTGCCAGCAGCCAAGACAGGGGAGGAGGCTATGGCTACACCTTC. Its translation is CASSQDRGGGYGYTF. The chain employs TRBV3-1 and TRBJ1-2; D may be TRBD1 (6 bases). This CDR3 has 15 residues. V was pared by 0 bases and J by 4 bases, with 12 bases between. CDR1 is LGHDT and CDR2 is YNNKEL in the germline V gene (reference sequence).